These T cell receptor beta chains were read from a single sample in a study of blood T cells in healthy people across ages. TCRdb ran MiXCR on the 5' RACE reads and lists one entry per CDR3 protein. The sample has 950,000 to 1,200,000 distinct CDR3 sequences, under 40% seen once; the top ten hold around 13%. The sequenced sample consisted of blood. The receptor source for this set is a man aged 18 to 29 in good health. Both conserved end residues are part of each CDR3. The D gene is left open where the match is weak. Clone size is given for some rows only: seen once, a few or many times, or a class if the clone is expanded.

V gene	J gene	clone size	D gene	CDR3 DNA	CDR3 protein
TRBV7-8	TRBJ2-1	few	NA	TGTGCCAGCCGAAAGGTCATTGGGGGGCTGCGGAATGAGCAGTTCTTC	CASRKVIGGLRNEQFF
TRBV12-3/TRBV12-4	TRBJ2-7	few	TRBD1	TGTGCCAGCAGTACTGACAGGGTCTACGAGCAGTACTTC	CASSTDRVYEQYF
TRBV27	TRBJ2-2	few	NA	TGTGCCAGCAGTTTGAGGGGGTTAAAGACCGGGGAGCTGTTTTTT	CASSLRGLKTGELFF
TRBV4-1	TRBJ2-3	NA	TRBD2	TGCGCCAGCAGCCAAGAGGTTAGGCGGGGGGACCCAGATACGCAGTATTTT	CASSQEVRRGDPDTQYF
TRBV29-1	TRBJ2-7	few	TRBD1	TGCAGCGTGTCCGGGACAGGGAAGGGCTACGAGCAGTACTTC	CSVSGTGKGYEQYF
TRBV7-9	TRBJ1-1	NA	TRBD1	TGTGCCAGCAGCTTTCGGGACAGGGAACGGATGAACACTGAAGCTTTCTTT	CASSFRDRERMNTEAFF
TRBV20-1	TRBJ1-5	once	TRBD1	TGCAGTGCAAAGACAGGGGATCATAACAATCAGCCCCAGCATTTT	CSAKTGDHNNQPQHF
TRBV14	TRBJ1-1	NA	TRBD1	TGTGCCAGCAGCCCCGGACAGGGCCTCGAAGCTTTCTTT	CASSPGQGLEAFF
TRBV12-3/TRBV12-4	TRBJ1-5	few	NA	TGTGCCAGCAGGAAACAGGGTAATCAGCCCCAGCATTTT	CASRKQGNQPQHF
TRBV24-1	TRBJ1-2	few	NA	TGTGCCACCAGTGACAGCTCACAGGAAATTAACTGTGGCTACACCTTC	CATSDSSQEINCGYTF
TRBV5-1	TRBJ1-4	many	NA	TGCGCCAGCAGCCTCGGGACGGAAAATGAAAAACTGTTTTTT	CASSLGTENEKLFF
TRBV5-1	TRBJ1-4	NA	NA	TGCGCCAGCAGCGTGGGGATTAATGAAAAACTGTTTTTT	CASSVGINEKLFF
TRBV5-1	TRBJ1-1	few	NA	TGCGCCAGCAGCTTGGGAAGGGACGGGACTGAAGCTTTCTTT	CASSLGRDGTEAFF
TRBV4-1	TRBJ1-2	many	NA	TGCGCCAGCAGCCAAGAGCCACAGGTCTCTAACTATGGCTACACCTTC	CASSQEPQVSNYGYTF
TRBV6-6	TRBJ2-3	NA	TRBD2	TGTGCCACCAAAAGCGGGAACGACGCAGATACGCAGTATTTT	CATKSGNDADTQYF
TRBV19	TRBJ2-2	NA	TRBD2	TGTGCCAGTAGTCGACTAGCGCCCGGGGAGCTGTTTTTT	CASSRLAPGELFF
TRBV5-1	TRBJ2-2	NA	NA	TGCGCCAGCAGCTTGGCCATTGGGGTCCGGAGCACCGGGGAGCTGTTTTTT	CASSLAIGVRSTGELFF
TRBV20-1	TRBJ2-7	NA	TRBD1	TGCAGTGCTAGGGGGGACAGGGAGTTTGCCGAGCAGTACTTC	CSARGDREFAEQYF
TRBV6-2/TRBV6-3	TRBJ2-1	NA	TRBD2	TGTGCCAGCAGCTCCCGCCCATCTAGCGGGCCCTCTAGAAATGAGCAGTTCTTC	CASSSRPSSGPSRNEQFF
TRBV7-3	TRBJ1-1	NA	NA	TGTGCCAGCAGCTTAAGGTGGCAACCGAACACTGAAGCTTTCTTT	CASSLRWQPNTEAFF
TRBV5-1	TRBJ2-2	NA	NA	TGCGCCAGCTCCCCGGACGGGGGGCGGAACACCGGGGAGCTGTTTTTT	CASSPDGGRNTGELFF
TRBV5-1	TRBJ1-1	NA	NA	TGCGCCAGCAGCCCCGAAAGGGGCAGCACTGAAGCTTTCTTT	CASSPERGSTEAFF
TRBV12-3/TRBV12-4	TRBJ2-7	NA	NA	TGTGCCAGCAGTCCGCCCCCGGAGAGATCCTACGAGCAGTACTTC	CASSPPPERSYEQYF
TRBV9	TRBJ1-1	NA	NA	TGTGCCAGCAGCGTCGAAGGCAGGGCGGGGAACACTGAAGCTTTCTTT	CASSVEGRAGNTEAFF
TRBV7-2	TRBJ2-3	few	TRBD1	TGTGCCAGCAGCTTGGACAGGGGGAAAGATACGCAGTATTTT	CASSLDRGKDTQYF
TRBV5-6	TRBJ2-1	NA	TRBD1	TGTGCCAGCAGGAGACAGGGGGCCGATCCCTACAATGAGCAGTTCTTC	CASRRQGADPYNEQFF
TRBV4-2	TRBJ1-1	NA	NA	TGTGCCAGCAGCCAAGGACCAGTCGGGTACACTGAAGCTTTCTTT	CASSQGPVGYTEAFF
TRBV29-1	TRBJ1-1	few	TRBD1	TGCAGCGTTGACCCCTATGGGACAGTGAACACTGAAGCTTTCTTT	CSVDPYGTVNTEAFF
TRBV29-1	TRBJ2-1	NA	NA	TGCAGCGTTGAGATTGGTCCATACAATGAGCAGTTCTTC	CSVEIGPYNEQFF
TRBV20-1	TRBJ2-3	NA	NA	TGCAGTGCTAGTAGGGACCCCGACACAGATACGCAGTATTTT	CSASRDPDTDTQYF
TRBV7-2	TRBJ1-6	NA	NA	TGTGCCAGCAGCTACCGGACAAGGGATTACTCACCCCTCCACTTT	CASSYRTRDYSPLHF
TRBV7-8	TRBJ2-1	NA	TRBD1	TGTGCCAGCAGCTCCGACAGGGGCCGAGGTTACAATGAGCAGTTCTTC	CASSSDRGRGYNEQFF
TRBV27	TRBJ2-1	few	NA	TGTGCCAGCAGCTTATATGGGTCCTACAATGAGCAGTTCTTC	CASSLYGSYNEQFF
TRBV20-1	TRBJ1-4	few	NA	TGCAGTGCCATGGATGAAAAACTGTTTTTT	CSAMDEKLFF
TRBV5-1	TRBJ1-1	few	NA	TGCGCCAGCAGCTTGGTACAGGCGAACACTGAAGCTTTCTTT	CASSLVQANTEAFF
TRBV4-3	TRBJ1-2	few	TRBD1	TGCGCCAGCAGCCACCGATATACGGGACAGGGGGTGCCTAACTATGGCTACACCTTC	CASSHRYTGQGVPNYGYTF
TRBV6-5	TRBJ1-1	once	NA	TGTGCCACGGAAGGTAACACTGAAGCTTTCTTT	CATEGNTEAFF
TRBV5-1	TRBJ2-3	NA	TRBD1	TGCGCCACCGGACAGGGTTTAACAGATACGCAGTATTTT	CATGQGLTDTQYF
TRBV6-6	TRBJ1-2	few	NA	TGTGCCAGCAGTATAGGGGGAGCTGGCTACACCTTC	CASSIGGAGYTF
TRBV3-1	TRBJ2-2	NA	NA	TGTGCCAGCAGCCCCCGGACAGCGACCGGGGAGCTGTTTTTT	CASSPRTATGELFF
TRBV6-6	TRBJ2-7	NA	TRBD1	TGTGCCAGCAATGCCCCGGGACAGGGAGCCTACGAGCAGTACTTC	CASNAPGQGAYEQYF
TRBV6-1	TRBJ1-5	NA	NA	TGTGCCAGCAGTGAGGGCGTCAATCAGCCCCAGCATTTT	CASSEGVNQPQHF
TRBV20-1	TRBJ1-2	NA	NA	TGCAGTGCTAGAGGTGGCTTCTACACCTTC	CSARGGFYTF
TRBV7-2	TRBJ1-2	NA	NA	TGTGCCAGCAGCGGCAATCAGGGCCCTTATGGCTACACCTTC	CASSGNQGPYGYTF
TRBV5-1	TRBJ1-1	few	NA	TGCGCCAGCAGCTACGGCAGCCTGGCTAGTGGCACTGAAGCTTTCTTT	CASSYGSLASGTEAFF
TRBV9	TRBJ2-2	once	NA	TGTGCCAGCAGCACTCGGACTGGCACCGGGGAGCTGTTTTTT	CASSTRTGTGELFF
TRBV6-5	TRBJ2-7	NA	NA	TGTGCCAGCAGTTACGGGGTTCTAAGCTCCTACGAGCAGTACTTC	CASSYGVLSSYEQYF
TRBV7-2	TRBJ1-2	few	NA	TGTGCCAGCAGCTCCGCCGACTGGATCTATGGCTACACCTTC	CASSSADWIYGYTF
TRBV11-1	TRBJ2-1	NA	NA	TGTGCCAGCAGCTCCGGGACCAGAAACAATGAGCAGTTCTTC	CASSSGTRNNEQFF
TRBV20-1	TRBJ2-1	many	TRBD2	TGCAGTGCTAGACCACTAGCGGGGGATTGGGGCAATGAGCAGTTCTTC	CSARPLAGDWGNEQFF